Described below is a single T cell receptor beta chain sequence and its context. Its target is unknown. This sample was taken from a study of response to subunit inactivated influenza vaccine. Study-level results: Each seasonal influenza vaccination recruits few new T cells, the authors suggested.

The V gene end was trimmed by 2 bases and the J gene end by 5 bases; junction bases not matched to a gene: 8. The CDR3 covers 16 residues. Looked up from germline, CDR1 is LGHNA and CDR2 is YSLEER. Each CDR3 protein is one row after TCRdb ran MiXCR on the RT-PCR reads. The repertoire holds about 650,000 distinct CDR3 sequences, with approximately 14% as singletons. The material was PBMCs from blood, obtained 11 to 12 days after vaccination. V and J are TRBV4-3 and TRBJ2-5; 10 nucleotides align to TRBD2. The clonotype originates from a man aged 50 to 59 who received an inactivated influenza vaccine. This chain's CDR3 is CASSQQAGGPAETQYF. CDR3 in DNA: TGCGCCAGCAGCCAACAAGCGGGAGGGCCGGCGGAGACCCAGTACTTC.